A selection of T cell receptor beta chains follows, all from one sample in a study of blood T cell repertoires in COVID-19. Sequencing used immunoSEQ multiplex PCR; TCRdb keeps in-frame clones, though not all of them. The sample comprises roughly 250,000 clones, roughly 90% of which are singletons, and more than 0.75% rests with the top ten. The sequencing input was peripheral blood. All receptors come from a man between 25 and 39 years old with acute or convalescent COVID-19. The CDR3 runs from the conserved cysteine through the conserved F or W. A D gene is named only where the DNA matches it firmly. A clone size is listed for some rows: how often the clone was seen (once, few, many), or a class if it is expanded.

DNA	CDR3	J	size	D	V
TGCAGCGGTGAGCAGGGACAGGGTATTAGTGAGCAGTTCTTC	CSGEQGQGISEQFF	TRBJ2-1	NA	TRBD1	TRBV29-1
TGTGCCAGCAGCCTTGGGACAGTCAATAGCAATCAGCCCCAGCATTTT	CASSLGTVNSNQPQHF	TRBJ1-5	NA	TRBD1	TRBV5-8
TGTGCCAGCAGCCGATACCCGGGACAGCAAGAGACCCAGTACTTC	CASSRYPGQQETQYF	TRBJ2-5	NA	TRBD1	TRBV7-3
TGTGCCAGCAGTGTGGTAAGGGGGGGCATTCAGTACTTC	CASSVVRGGIQYF	TRBJ2-4	NA	NA	TRBV28
TGTGCCAGCAGCCCCTGGGGTCAGGGGACCGACGAGCAGTACTTC	CASSPWGQGTDEQYF	TRBJ2-7	NA	NA	TRBV5-4
TGCGCCAGCAGCTTGGGGGCCGGAGGGACCGGGGGCTACACCTTC	CASSLGAGGTGGYTF	TRBJ1-2	NA	NA	TRBV5-1
TGTGCCAGCAGTTCAACCGGGACAGGGGGGGACTACACCTTC	CASSSTGTGGDYTF	TRBJ1-2	NA	TRBD1	TRBV28
TGTGCCAGCTCACCCGAGCCTAATGAAAAACTGTTTTTT	CASSPEPNEKLFF	TRBJ1-4	NA	NA	TRBV18
TGTGCCAGCAGTTTTTGGGGAGGGACGAACACTGAAGCTTTCTTT	CASSFWGGTNTEAFF	TRBJ1-1	NA	NA	TRBV28
TGTGCCAGCAGATCAATCAGGTCCTACGAGCAGTACTTC	CASRSIRSYEQYF	TRBJ2-7	NA	NA	TRBV11-2
TGTGCCAGCAGCTTAGCCTTAGCGGTAGGTGAGCAGTTCTTC	CASSLALAVGEQFF	TRBJ2-1	NA	NA	TRBV7-2
TGTGCCAGCTCACCCGGACAGGGGATCTCCCATGAGCAGTTCTTC	CASSPGQGISHEQFF	TRBJ2-1	once	TRBD1	TRBV18
TGTGCCAGCAGCTTGGACAGCTCTGACTCCTACAATGAGCAGTTCTTC	CASSLDSSDSYNEQFF	TRBJ2-1	NA	NA	TRBV5-5
TGCGCCAGCAGTGTTCTAGCGGGATCTTACGAGCAGTACTTC	CASSVLAGSYEQYF	TRBJ2-7	NA	TRBD2	TRBV10-2
TGTGCCAGCAGCACACAAACAGGGGTTAGCACAGATACGCAGTATTTT	CASSTQTGVSTDTQYF	TRBJ2-3	NA	TRBD1	TRBV7-8
TGTGCCAGCAGCATCGGACAGGTCGGGACCGGGGAGCTGTTTTTT	CASSIGQVGTGELFF	TRBJ2-2	NA	TRBD1	TRBV7-2
TGTGCCAGCAGAACAACCTATAATTCACCCCTCCACTTT	CASRTTYNSPLHF	TRBJ1-6	NA	NA	TRBV2
TGTGCCAGCAGTTACCAAGCGGGGACTTACAATGAGCAGTTCTTC	CASSYQAGTYNEQFF	TRBJ2-1	NA	TRBD2	TRBV6-5
TGCGCCAGCAGCCTCGACCTAGTCAATGAGCAGTTCTTC	CASSLDLVNEQFF	TRBJ2-1	NA	NA	TRBV10-1
TGTGCCAGCAGCTCATCGACAGGGCGCGAGACCCAGTACTTC	CASSSSTGRETQYF	TRBJ2-5	NA	TRBD1	TRBV7-9
TGTGCCAGTAGTACCTCCTCTACGGGTGAAGCTTTCTTT	CASSTSSTGEAFF	TRBJ1-1	NA	NA	TRBV19
TGTGCCAGCAGATTTGACAGACTCTCTGGGGCCAACGTCCTGACTTTC	CASRFDRLSGANVLTF	TRBJ2-6	NA	NA	TRBV11-2
TGTGCCAGCAGCTACCAACAGGGGTGGGGCACTGAAGCTTTCTTT	CASSYQQGWGTEAFF	TRBJ1-1	NA	TRBD1	TRBV7-8
TGTGCCAGCAGCTCGATCCCCGACAGAGCCAAAAACATTCAGTACTTC	CASSSIPDRAKNIQYF	TRBJ2-4	many	NA	TRBV11-3